This entry concerns a single T cell receptor (beta chain). Its antigen is currently unknown. The ends were cut back, 6 bases at V and 0 bases at J, with 12 bases in the middle. CDR3 length: 14 amino acids. CDR1 DFQATT and CDR2 SNEGSKA come from the germline V gene (reference sequence). Next came a second PCR, run for about 7 to 12 cycles, which used a sample-barcoded 5' primer along with a J-beta primer mix. Every molecule of cDNA carried a tag from a template-switch adaptor with 12 random nucleotides. Paired-end reads containing CDR3 totaled no fewer than 2.5 million for each sample. One entry per CDR3 protein results from TCRdb running MiXCR on the 5' RACE reads. The table records some 1 million distinct CDR3 sequences, 35% to 55% of them present only once. The data originate from a study of blood T cells in healthy people across ages. Regarding the study as a whole: Possibly confounding the expanded clonotype changes was the fact that donor CMV status was unknown. Long-lived donors exceeded aged donors in naive CD4+ cells and diversity.

The sample taken for sequencing was blood. V and J are TRBV20-1 and TRBJ2-4; D might be TRBD2 (6 bases). The TCR was taken from a woman aged 55-70 years in good health. The CDR3 protein is CSAPRLGAKNIQYF. The CDR3 nucleotides are TGCAGTGCCCCGAGACTAGGAGCCAAAAACATTCAGTACTTC.